This T cell receptor (beta chain) was observed in a study of blood T cell repertoires in COVID-19. Looking at the study overall: The study drew acute and convalescent COVID-19 samples from the United States, Italy and Spain.

Patients of the Seattle cohort, enrolled during active infection, were followed longitudinally. This CDR3 is 15 amino acids long. Authors' processing steps: It was from reference gene primer amplification that nucleated cell counts were estimated. TCRdb's table, derived via immunoSEQ multiplex PCR, lists solely in-frame clones and lacks some. V, J and clone size were drawn from that table, and D and trimming were deduced from the DNA. Here the sample spans 350,000 or so clones, approximately 89% being singletons. The receptor was isolated from a woman aged 55-75 years with COVID-19, enrolled during active disease. The sample was peripheral blood. This chain links TRBV21-1 with TRBJ2-3; TRBD1, the table's D call, lacks a check against the DNA. TRBV21-1 is a pseudogene locus. CDR3 residues: CASSKMGRGTDTQYF. The CDR3 DNA sequence: TGTGCCAGCAGCAAAATGGGGCGCGGCACAGATACGCAGTATTTT.